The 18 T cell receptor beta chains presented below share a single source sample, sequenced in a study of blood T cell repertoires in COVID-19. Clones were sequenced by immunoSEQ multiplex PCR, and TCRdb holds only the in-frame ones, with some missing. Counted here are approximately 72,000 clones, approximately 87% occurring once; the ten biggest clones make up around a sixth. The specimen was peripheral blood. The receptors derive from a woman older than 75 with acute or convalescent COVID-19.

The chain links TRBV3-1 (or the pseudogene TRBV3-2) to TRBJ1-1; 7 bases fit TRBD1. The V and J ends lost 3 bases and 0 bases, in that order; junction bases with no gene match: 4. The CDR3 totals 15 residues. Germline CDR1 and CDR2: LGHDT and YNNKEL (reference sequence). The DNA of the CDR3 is TGTGCCAGCAGCCAGGCGGGACAGTTGAACACTGAAGCTTTCTTT. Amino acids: CASSQAGQLNTEAFF.

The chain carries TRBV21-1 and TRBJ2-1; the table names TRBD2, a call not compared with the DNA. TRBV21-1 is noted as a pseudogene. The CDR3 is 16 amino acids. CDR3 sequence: CARNILRGGHYNEQFF. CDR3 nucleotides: TGTGCCAGAAACATCCTACGGGGAGGCCACTACAATGAGCAGTTCTTC.

This CDR3 reads CASRGDRPNTGELFF. The CDR3 DNA sequence: TGTGCCAGCAGAGGAGACAGACCGAACACCGGGGAGCTGTTTTTT. The J gene is TRBJ2-2, the V gene TRBV4-2, with D perhaps matching TRBD1 (5 bases). V dropped 6 bases and J dropped 0 bases, with 11 bases sitting between them. The CDR3 loop spans 15 amino acids. Germline values: CDR1 LGHNA, CDR2 YNFKEQ.

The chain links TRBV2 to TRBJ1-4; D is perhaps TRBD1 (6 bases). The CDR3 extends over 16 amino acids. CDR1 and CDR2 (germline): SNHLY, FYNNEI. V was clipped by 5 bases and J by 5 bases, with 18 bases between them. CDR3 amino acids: CASSPSPQGRNEKLFF. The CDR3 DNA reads TGTGCCAGCAGTCCGTCACCCCAGGGGCGCAATGAAAAACTGTTTTTT.

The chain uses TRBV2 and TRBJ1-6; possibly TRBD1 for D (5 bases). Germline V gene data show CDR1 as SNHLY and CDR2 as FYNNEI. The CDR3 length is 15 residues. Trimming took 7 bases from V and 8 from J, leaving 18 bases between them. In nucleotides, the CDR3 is TGTGCCAGCATAAAAGGCTCAGGGTTGGATTCACCCCTCCACTTT. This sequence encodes CASIKGSGLDSPLHF. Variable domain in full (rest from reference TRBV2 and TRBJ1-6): EPEVTQTPSHQVTQMGQEVILRCVPISNHLYFYWYRQILGQKVEFLVSFYNNEISEKSEIFDDQFSVERPDGSNFTLKIRSTKLEDSAMYFCASIKGSGLDSPLHFGNGTRLTVT.

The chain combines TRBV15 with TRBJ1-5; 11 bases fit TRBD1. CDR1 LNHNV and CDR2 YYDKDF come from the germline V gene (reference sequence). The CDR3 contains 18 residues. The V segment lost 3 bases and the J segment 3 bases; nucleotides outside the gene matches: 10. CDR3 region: CATSSPGTGGHSNQPQHF. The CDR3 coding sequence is TGTGCCACCAGCAGTCCCGGGACAGGGGGTCACTCCAATCAGCCCCAGCATTTT.

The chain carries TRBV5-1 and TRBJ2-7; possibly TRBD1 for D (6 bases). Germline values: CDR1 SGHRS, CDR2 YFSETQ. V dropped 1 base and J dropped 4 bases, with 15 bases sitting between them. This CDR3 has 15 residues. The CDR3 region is CASSLIGAGEYEQYF. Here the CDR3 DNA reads TGCGCCAGCAGCTTGATCGGGGCAGGGGAATACGAGCAGTACTTC. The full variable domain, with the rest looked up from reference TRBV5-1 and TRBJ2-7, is KAGVTQTPRYLIKTRGQQVTLSCSPISGHRSVSWYQQTPGQGLQFLFEYFSETQRNKGNFPGRFSGRQFSNSRSEMNVSTLELGDSALYLCASSLIGAGEYEQYFGPGTRLTVT.

CDR3 sequence (DNA): TGTGCCACCGGGACAGGGTTTGACGCTGAAGCTTTCTTT. Protein: CATGTGFDAEAFF. The genes are TRBV10-3 and TRBJ1-1; 9 positions match TRBD1. Germline assignment: CDR1 ENHRY and CDR2 SYGVKD. CDR3 length: 13 amino acids. With V trimmed by 10 bases and J by 6 bases, 9 bases remained unmatched.

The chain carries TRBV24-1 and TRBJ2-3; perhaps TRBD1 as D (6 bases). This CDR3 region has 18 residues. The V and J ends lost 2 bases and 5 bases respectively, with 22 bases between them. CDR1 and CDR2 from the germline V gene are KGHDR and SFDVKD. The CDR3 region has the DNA TGTGCCACCAGTGATTGGCCCCAGGGGCCAGATAAACGAGATACGCAGTATTTT. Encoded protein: CATSDWPQGPDKRDTQYF.

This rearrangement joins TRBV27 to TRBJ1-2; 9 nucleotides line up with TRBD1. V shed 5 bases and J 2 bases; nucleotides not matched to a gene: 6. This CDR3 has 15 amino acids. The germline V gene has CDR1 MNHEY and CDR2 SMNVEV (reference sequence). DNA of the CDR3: TGTGCCAGCAGTACTGACAGGGGGGAAAACTATGGCTACACCTTC. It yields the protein CASSTDRGENYGYTF.

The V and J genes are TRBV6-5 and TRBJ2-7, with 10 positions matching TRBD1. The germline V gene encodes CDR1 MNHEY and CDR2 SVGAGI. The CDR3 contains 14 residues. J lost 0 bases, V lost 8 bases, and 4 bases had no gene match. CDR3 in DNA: TGTGCCAGCCGAAGGGACAGGGGCTCCTACGAGCAGTACTTC. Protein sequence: CASRRDRGSYEQYF.

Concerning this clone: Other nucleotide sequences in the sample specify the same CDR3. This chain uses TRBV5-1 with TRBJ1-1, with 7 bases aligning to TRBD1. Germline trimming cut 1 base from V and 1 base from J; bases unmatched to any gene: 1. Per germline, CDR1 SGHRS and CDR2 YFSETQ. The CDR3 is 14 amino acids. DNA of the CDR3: TGCGCCAGCAGCTTGACAGGGGAGAACACTGAAGCTTTCTTT. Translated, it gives CASSLTGENTEAFF.

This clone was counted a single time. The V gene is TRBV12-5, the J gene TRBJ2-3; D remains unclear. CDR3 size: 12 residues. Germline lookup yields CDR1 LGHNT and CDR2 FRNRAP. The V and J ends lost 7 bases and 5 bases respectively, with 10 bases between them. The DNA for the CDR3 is TGTGCTAGTGCCCTTTCGGGAGATACGCAGTATTTT. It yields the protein CASALSGDTQYF.

The CDR3 reads CASSEYRGNTGELFF. The CDR3 DNA is TGTGCCAGCAGTGAATATCGAGGGAACACCGGGGAGCTGTTTTTT. V and J are TRBV25-1 and TRBJ2-2; D unresolved. Trimming left V 0 bases short and J 1 base short, with 6 bases between. CDR3 size: 15 residues. Germline loops: CDR1 MGHDK, CDR2 SYGVNS.

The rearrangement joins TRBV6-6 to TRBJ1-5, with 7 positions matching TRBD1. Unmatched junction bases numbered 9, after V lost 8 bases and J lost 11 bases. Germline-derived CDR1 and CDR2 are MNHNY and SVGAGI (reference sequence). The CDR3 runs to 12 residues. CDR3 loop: CASDRAGGTQHF. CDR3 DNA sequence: TGTGCCAGCGACAGGGCCGGTGGGACCCAGCATTTT.

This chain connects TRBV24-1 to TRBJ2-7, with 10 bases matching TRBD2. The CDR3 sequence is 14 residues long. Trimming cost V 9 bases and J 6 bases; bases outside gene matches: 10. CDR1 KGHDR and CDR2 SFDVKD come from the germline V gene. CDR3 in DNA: TGTGCCACCCTCGGGGCTAGCGGGAGAATCGAGCAGTACTTC. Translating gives CATLGASGRIEQYF.

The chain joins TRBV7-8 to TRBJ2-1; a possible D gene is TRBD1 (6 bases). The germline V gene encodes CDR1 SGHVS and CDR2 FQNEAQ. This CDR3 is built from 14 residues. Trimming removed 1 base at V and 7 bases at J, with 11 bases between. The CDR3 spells CASSLDGQRNEQFF. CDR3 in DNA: TGTGCCAGCAGCTTAGACGGACAGAGGAATGAGCAGTTCTTC.

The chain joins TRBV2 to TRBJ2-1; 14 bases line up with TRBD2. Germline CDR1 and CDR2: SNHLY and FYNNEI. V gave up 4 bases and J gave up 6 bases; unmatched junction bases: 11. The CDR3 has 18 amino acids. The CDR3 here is CASSGTSGGPTLLNEQFF. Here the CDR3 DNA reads TGTGCCAGCAGTGGGACTAGCGGGGGGCCCACCCTACTCAATGAGCAGTTCTTC.